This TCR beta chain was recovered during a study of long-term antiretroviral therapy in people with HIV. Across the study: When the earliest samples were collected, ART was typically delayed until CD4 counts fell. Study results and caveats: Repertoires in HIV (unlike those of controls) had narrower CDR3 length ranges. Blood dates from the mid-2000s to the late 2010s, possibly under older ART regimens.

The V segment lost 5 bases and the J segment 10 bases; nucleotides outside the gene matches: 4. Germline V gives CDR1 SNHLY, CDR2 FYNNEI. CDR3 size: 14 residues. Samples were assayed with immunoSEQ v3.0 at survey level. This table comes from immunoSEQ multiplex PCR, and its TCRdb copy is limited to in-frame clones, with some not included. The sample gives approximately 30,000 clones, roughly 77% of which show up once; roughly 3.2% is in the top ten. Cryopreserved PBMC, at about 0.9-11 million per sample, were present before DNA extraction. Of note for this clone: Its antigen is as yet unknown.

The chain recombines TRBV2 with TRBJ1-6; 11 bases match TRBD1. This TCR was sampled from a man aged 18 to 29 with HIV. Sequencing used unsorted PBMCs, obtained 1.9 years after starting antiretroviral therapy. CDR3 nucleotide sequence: TGTGCCAGCAGTCCGGGACAGGGGGACTCACCCCTCCACTTT. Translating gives CASSPGQGDSPLHF.